The clone carrying this T cell receptor (beta chain) was detected only a few times. The germline gives CDR1 KGHDR, CDR2 SFDVKD. The CDR3 consists of 14 residues. V trimming: 9 bases; J trimming: 3 bases; junction bases outside the gene matches: 4. This specimen comes from a study of blood T cell repertoires in COVID-19. Study at large: The United States, Italy and Spain were the sources of the acute and convalescent COVID-19 samples. PBMCs, B-cell-depleted T cells, or T cells were the source of the cDNA or gDNA that made up the material.

Original processing notes: Reference gene primer amplification in the assay estimated nucleated cell counts. Sequenced by immunoSEQ multiplex PCR; TCRdb stores in-frame clones only, minus some. The DNA gave D and trimming, while V, J and clone size come from that table. In the table there are roughly 350,000 clones, less than 85% of which are singletons. The sequence derives from a young woman with acute or convalescent COVID-19. Sequenced input: peripheral blood. V usage is TRBV24-1 and J usage is TRBJ1-5; the match to TRBD1 covers 10 bases. The CDR3 loop is CATRDRGYNQPQHF. The CDR3 coding sequence is TGTGCCACCCGGGACAGGGGCTACAATCAGCCCCAGCATTTT.